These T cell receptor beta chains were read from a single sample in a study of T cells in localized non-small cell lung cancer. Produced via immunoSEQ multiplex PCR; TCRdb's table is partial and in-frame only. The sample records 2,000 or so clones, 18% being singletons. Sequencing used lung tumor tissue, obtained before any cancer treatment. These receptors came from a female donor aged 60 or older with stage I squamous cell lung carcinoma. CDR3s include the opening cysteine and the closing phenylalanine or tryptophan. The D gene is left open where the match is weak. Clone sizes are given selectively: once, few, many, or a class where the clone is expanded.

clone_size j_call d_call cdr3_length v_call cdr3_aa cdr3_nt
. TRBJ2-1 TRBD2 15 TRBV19 CASSLASGAFNEQFF TGTGCCAGTAGTTTGGCTAGCGGGGCCTTTAATGAGCAGTTCTTC
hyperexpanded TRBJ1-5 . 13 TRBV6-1 CASSEVGTQPQHF TGTGCCAGCAGTGAAGTCGGGACTCAGCCCCAGCATTTT
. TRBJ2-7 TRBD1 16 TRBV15 CATSRDQVGQGSEQYF TGTGCCACCAGCAGAGATCAGGTGGGACAGGGATCCGAGCAGTACTTC
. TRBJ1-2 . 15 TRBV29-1 CSVEDKWGPNYGYTF TGCAGCGTTGAAGATAAATGGGGCCCTAACTATGGCTACACCTTC
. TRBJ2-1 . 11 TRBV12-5 CASARYNEQFF TGTGCTAGTGCCCGGTACAATGAGCAGTTCTTC
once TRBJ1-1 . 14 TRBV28 CASSLTPGRAEAFF TGTGCCAGCAGTTTAACCCCAGGGAGGGCTGAAGCTTTCTTT
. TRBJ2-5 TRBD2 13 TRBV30 CAWTRGGRETQYF TGTGCCTGGACCCGGGGGGGGCGAGAGACCCAGTACTTC
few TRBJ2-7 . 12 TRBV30 CAWRGASYEQYF TGTGCCTGGAGGGGCGCCTCCTACGAGCAGTACTTC
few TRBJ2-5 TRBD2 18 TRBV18 CASSPSLGLAGVVETQYF TGTGCCAGCTCACCCAGCCTCGGACTAGCGGGAGTCGTAGAGACCCAGTACTTC
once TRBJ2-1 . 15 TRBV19 CASSIGRDPSNEQFF TGTGCCAGTAGTATAGGGCGGGACCCGTCCAATGAGCAGTTCTTC
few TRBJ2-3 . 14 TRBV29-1 CGASTRGSPDTQYF TGCGGAGCCTCAACGCGCGGATCGCCAGATACGCAGTATTTT
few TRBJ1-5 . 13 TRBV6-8 CASKGEGNQPQHF TGTGCCAGCAAGGGGGAAGGGAATCAGCCCCAGCATTTT
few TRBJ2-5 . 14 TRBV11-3 CASSLGPNQETQYF TGTGCCAGCAGCTTAGGTCCCAACCAAGAGACCCAGTACTTC
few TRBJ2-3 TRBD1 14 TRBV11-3 CASSIGQGLDTQYF TGTGCCAGCAGCATAGGACAGGGCCTCGATACGCAGTATTTT
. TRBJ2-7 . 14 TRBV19 CASSIQVRGDEQYF TGTGCCAGTAGTATCCAGGTCAGGGGGGACGAGCAGTACTTC
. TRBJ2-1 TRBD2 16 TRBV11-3 CASSLIGAGGPDEQFF TGTGCCAGCAGCCTAATCGGAGCGGGAGGGCCGGATGAGCAGTTCTTC
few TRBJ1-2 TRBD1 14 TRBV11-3 CASSIDRAGTGYTF TGTGCCAGCAGCATCGACAGGGCCGGGACGGGCTACACCTTC
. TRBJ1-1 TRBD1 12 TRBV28 CASRGQGFRAFF TGTGCCAGCAGAGGACAGGGGTTTCGAGCTTTCTTT
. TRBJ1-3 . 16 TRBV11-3 CASSLGGPPSGNTIYF TGTGCCAGCAGCTTGGGAGGCCCACCCTCTGGAAACACCATATATTTT
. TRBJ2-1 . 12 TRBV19 CASTGSYNEQFF TGTGCCAGTACGGGGTCCTACAATGAGCAGTTCTTC
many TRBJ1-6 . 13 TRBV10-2 CASSSPGNSPLHF TGCGCCAGCAGTTCCCCTGGAAATTCACCCCTCCACTTT
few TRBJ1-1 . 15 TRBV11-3 CASSLPERGGTEAFF TGTGCCAGCAGCTTGCCCGAGAGGGGTGGTACTGAAGCTTTCTTT
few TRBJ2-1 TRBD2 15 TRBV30 CAWNPIAGARLEQFF TGTGCCTGGAACCCAATAGCGGGAGCGCGGCTTGAGCAGTTCTTC
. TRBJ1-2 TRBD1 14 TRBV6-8 CAGHGTVGIYGYTF TGTGCCGGTCACGGGACAGTGGGCATCTATGGCTACACCTTC
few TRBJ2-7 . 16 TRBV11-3 CASSLRSGRGDYEQYF TGTGCCAGCAGCTTAAGGAGCGGCAGGGGAGACTACGAGCAGTACTTC
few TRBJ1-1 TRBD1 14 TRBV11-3 CASSFRGTNTEAFF TGTGCCAGCAGCTTCAGGGGGACGAACACTGAAGCTTTCTTT
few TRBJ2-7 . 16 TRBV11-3 CASSLGGGLPYYEQYF TGTGCCAGCAGCTTAGGTGGGGGGCTCCCCTACTACGAGCAGTACTTC
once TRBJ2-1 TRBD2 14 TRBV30 CAWSVGGSGHEQFF TGTGCCTGGAGTGTTGGCGGGAGTGGTCATGAGCAGTTCTTC
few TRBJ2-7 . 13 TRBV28 CASLTTARGEQYF TGTGCCAGCCTGACTACCGCCCGGGGAGAGCAGTACTTC